Here is one TCR beta chain with its context. This sample was included in a study of shared clonotypes between healthy human individuals. Looking at the study overall: A donor's plate count was three for CD4 naive and three for CD4 memory; CD8 naive had two and CD8 memory one.

Positive CCR7 selection of CD45RO-negative cells yielded the naive CD8 cells, and terminally differentiated effector memory CD45RA+ cells were excluded. Trimming stripped 5 bases from V and 0 bases from J, with 20 bases between. CDR1 and CDR2 (germline): SGHTA, FQGNSA. The CDR3 loop spans 17 amino acids. The assay was immunoSEQ multiplex PCR, and TCRdb's table has in-frame clones only and misses some. The sample lists 800,000 to 950,000 clones, about 97% occurring once. This clonotype was obtained from a man aged 25-45 years in good health. What was sequenced was naive CD8+ T cells sorted from blood. The chain links TRBV7-2 to TRBJ2-7; possibly TRBD2 for D (6 bases). As DNA, the CDR3 is TGTGCCAGCAGCCCCCGGGGATGGGGGGTCAGCTCCTACGAGCAGTACTTC. Protein: CASSPRGWGVSSYEQYF.